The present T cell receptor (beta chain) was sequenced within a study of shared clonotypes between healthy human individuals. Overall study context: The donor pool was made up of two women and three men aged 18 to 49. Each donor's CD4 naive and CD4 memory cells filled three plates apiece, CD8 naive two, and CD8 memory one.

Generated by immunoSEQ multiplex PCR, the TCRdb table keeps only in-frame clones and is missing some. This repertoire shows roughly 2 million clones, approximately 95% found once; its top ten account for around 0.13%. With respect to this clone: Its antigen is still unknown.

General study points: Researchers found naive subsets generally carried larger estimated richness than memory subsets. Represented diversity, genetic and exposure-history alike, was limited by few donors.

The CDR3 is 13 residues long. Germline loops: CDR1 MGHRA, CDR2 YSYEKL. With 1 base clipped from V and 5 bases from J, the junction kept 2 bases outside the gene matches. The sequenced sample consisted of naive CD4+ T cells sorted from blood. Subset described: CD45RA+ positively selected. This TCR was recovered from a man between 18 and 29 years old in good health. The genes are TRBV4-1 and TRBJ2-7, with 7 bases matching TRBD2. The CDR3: CASSQGRGDEQYF. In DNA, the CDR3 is TGCGCCAGCAGCCAAGGACGGGGGGACGAGCAGTACTTC.